These T cell receptor beta chains were read from a single sample in a study of CD8 T cells in ankylosing spondylitis. TCRdb re-analysed the 5' RACE reads in MiXCR, keeping a single row per CDR3 protein. Of about 220,000 distinct CDR3 sequences in the sample, around 18% were seen once. The sequencing sample was made of blood, either unsorted or a sorted T cell fraction (not recorded which). The receptors derive from a male donor with ankylosing spondylitis. Each CDR3 is given with its conserved first and last residue. The D gene is left open where the match is weak.

TRBJ2-1	TRBV29-1	-	CSVGLGRANRADNEQFF
TRBJ2-1	TRBV7-9	TRBD2	CASSFRTSGSNNEQFF
TRBJ2-1	TRBV6-5	TRBD1	CASSYLGQGASNEQFF
TRBJ2-7	TRBV9	-	CASSPPEKGYEQYF
TRBJ2-7	TRBV2	-	CASSEAYWGVGGYEQYF
TRBJ2-7	TRBV7-3	-	CASSLTGGTGIYEQYF
TRBJ1-4	TRBV4-3	-	CASSQDRSGSTTNEKLFF
TRBJ1-1	TRBV27	TRBD1	CASSLRTGVTEAFF
TRBJ2-5	TRBV10-3	-	CAISESGEETQYF
TRBJ1-2	TRBV29-1	-	CSVEALGPGYTF
TRBJ2-5	TRBV4-1	-	CASSQPLAMEETQYF
TRBJ1-6	TRBV12-3/TRBV12-4	-	CASSPGPGENSPLHF
TRBJ2-4	TRBV28	TRBD2	CASRPGLAVAKNIQYF
TRBJ1-6	TRBV10-3	-	CATQSSYNSPLHF
TRBJ2-7	TRBV7-8	TRBD2	CASSASTGGYEQYF
TRBJ2-5	TRBV7-9	-	CASSFDGEPAQYF
TRBJ2-1	TRBV4-1	TRBD2	CASSQLTGGLRNEQFF
TRBJ1-1	TRBV4-1	TRBD1	CASSSRTGENTEAFF
TRBJ2-2	TRBV11-2	-	CASSLGWGRDTGELFF
TRBJ2-1	TRBV7-9	-	CASSENSRDGNEQFF
TRBJ2-1	TRBV6-2/TRBV6-3	-	CASSYGINEQFF
TRBJ2-1	TRBV27	TRBD2	CASSPLAGDHNEQFF
TRBJ2-1	TRBV6-5	-	CASSYGGYDEQFF
TRBJ2-7	TRBV19	-	CASSIGNYEQYF
TRBJ2-2	TRBV7-9	TRBD2	CASSLAGGGITGELFF
TRBJ2-4	TRBV7-3	-	CASSSPSENIQYF
TRBJ1-1	TRBV6-5	-	CASSYGSWGPLMNTEAFF
TRBJ1-2	TRBV20-1	TRBD1	CSGQGRPSYYGYTF
TRBJ2-7	TRBV20-1	-	CSARDGEYEQYF
TRBJ2-1	TRBV7-9	-	CASSPLEQGQFF
TRBJ1-2	TRBV12-3/TRBV12-4	-	CASSLHLAGYTF
TRBJ2-7	TRBV5-1	TRBD2	CASSLGAGEIYEQYF
TRBJ2-7	TRBV11-2	-	CASSLAGATYEQYF
TRBJ1-5	TRBV20-1	-	CSARDYEGGTQHF
TRBJ2-3	TRBV6-5	-	CASSYSGQATDTQYF
TRBJ2-5	TRBV3-1	-	CASSQVRALETQYF
TRBJ1-2	TRBV20-1	-	CSARRAGGYTF
TRBJ2-7	TRBV12-3/TRBV12-4	-	CASSFSPRQTYEQYF
TRBJ2-1	TRBV20-1	TRBD2	CSATGGSNEQFF
TRBJ2-1	TRBV7-7	-	CASSLAQGFGNEQFF
TRBJ2-7	TRBV19	-	CASSDLSYEQYF
TRBJ1-1	TRBV11-1	-	CASSLVAEIETLNTEAFF
TRBJ2-2	TRBV7-9	TRBD1	CASSLRTGGETGELFF
TRBJ2-1	TRBV29-1	TRBD2	CSVDTSGVNNEQFF
TRBJ2-7	TRBV20-1	-	CSAREDDYEQYF
TRBJ2-2	TRBV28	TRBD1	CASSQTGGWVGGELFF
TRBJ2-7	TRBV5-1	TRBD1	CASSGTGSYEQYF
TRBJ2-7	TRBV20-1	TRBD2	CSASGTSGLRGDYEQYF